Each of the 21 T cell receptor beta chains below was sequenced from the same sample in a study of tumor-infiltrating lymphocytes in oesophageal squamous cell carcinoma. TCRdb re-called the PCR reads with MiXCR, one entry per CDR3 protein. The table records around 20,000 distinct CDR3 sequences, roughly two fifths of them present only once. The material sequenced was esophageal tumor tissue. These receptors came from a male donor with esophageal squamous cell carcinoma.

Ten or more counts support this clonotype. This may be a read error: a much more frequent sequence differs by one nucleotide. The rearrangement uses TRBV7-6 and TRBJ2-7; possibly TRBD1 for D (7 bases). Between the trimmed V and J ends, which lost 0 bases and 7 bases, there was a span of 19 bases. The CDR3 sequence is 16 residues long. The germline V gene has CDR1 SGHVS and CDR2 FNYEAQ. CDR3 DNA sequence: TGTGCCAGCAGCTTAGCGCAGGGGGGTGAATACAATGAGCAGTACTTC. Protein product: CASSLAQGGEYNEQYF.

This clonotype was seen ten or more times. The V and J genes are TRBV5-1 and TRBJ2-7; 11 bases fit TRBD2. Germline CDR1 SGHRS, CDR2 YFSETQ. V lost 4 bases, J lost 3 bases, and 6 bases stayed unmatched. This CDR3 comprises 15 residues. CDR3 sequence (DNA): TGCGCCAGCAGCACGGGGACTAGCGGAAACTACGAGCAGTACTTC. Translation gives CASSTGTSGNYEQYF.

J is TRBJ2-1 and V is TRBV12-3 or TRBV12-4; 8 bases are a match to TRBD2. V lost 7 bases and J lost 5; bases outside the gene matches: 16. The CDR3 sequence is 17 residues long. DNA for the CDR3: TGTGCCAGCACCGGCAGCCAATTAGCGGGGACGAACAATGAGCAGTTCTTC. Translating gives CASTGSQLAGTNNEQFF.

As DNA, the CDR3 is TGTGCCAGCAGCCGAACAGGGGCAGGAGAGACCCAGTACTTC. Its protein is CASSRTGAGETQYF. The chain is built from TRBV7-8 and TRBJ2-1; 7 bases are shared with TRBD1. The J call may be faulty, since TRBJ2-5 better matches the DNA end. The CDR3 extends over 14 amino acids. Germline V gives CDR1 SGHVS, CDR2 FQNEAQ.

This chain joins TRBV24-1 and TRBJ2-7, with 8 bases that match TRBD2. TRBJ2-4 explains the end of the DNA better; the J call may be wrong. Germline CDR1 reads KGHDR; CDR2 reads SFDVKD. The CDR3 contains 15 residues. The CDR3 is CATSDSGGGAVIQYF. The CDR3 DNA sequence: TGTGCCACCAGTGATTCGGGAGGGGGGGCGGTCATTCAGTACTTC.

Comment on this clonotype: As the CDR3 is not closed by the conserved phenylalanine or tryptophan, this likely results from a read error. No DNA is shown, since the ends of the CDR3 on it are uncertain; the CDR3 is the one TCRdb lists. The V call is TRBV5-1, the J call TRBJ2-3; the listed D gene, TRBD1, was not tested against the DNA. Inclusive of both ends, the CDR3 amounts to 16 amino acids. CDR1 and CDR2 (germline): SGHRS, YFSETQ. CDR3 sequence reads: CASSLDPTGLEQYFGP.

Sample share makes this clonotype medium-sized. The rearrangement uses TRBV7-8 and TRBJ2-7; D might be TRBD1 (6 bases). Between the trimmed V and J ends, which lost 0 bases and 2 bases, there was a span of 8 bases. The CDR3 contains 14 residues. In germline, CDR1 is SGHVS, CDR2 FQNEAQ. In nucleotides, the CDR3 is TGTGCCAGCAGCTTAGCCTGGGGGCCCTACGAGCAGTACTTC. It yields the protein CASSLAWGPYEQYF.

The chain employs TRBV6-5 and TRBJ2-3; D remains unclear. The tail of the sequence fits TRBJ2-5 better, so the J call may be wrong. There are 16 residues in the CDR3. Germline V gene lookup returns CDR1 MNHEY and CDR2 SVGAGI. This CDR3 is CASSYAAAPQAETQYF. CDR3 nucleotide sequence: TGTGCCAGCAGTTATGCCGCGGCACCTCAGGCGGAGACCCAGTACTTC.

The chain combines TRBV6-8 with TRBJ2-5; 7 positions agree with TRBD2. V lost 6 bases to trimming and J lost 5 bases; unmatched junction nucleotides: 9. The CDR3 runs to 14 residues. The germline gives CDR1 MNHGY, CDR2 SAAAGT. The CDR3 loop is CASSRLGGEETQYF. The CDR3 nucleotides are TGTGCCAGCAGCAGACTTGGGGGGGAGGAGACCCAGTACTTC.

The chain links TRBV11-3 to TRBJ1-5; possible D gene TRBD1, 6 bases. CDR1 and CDR2 (germline): SGHNT, YENEEA. The CDR3 sequence is 14 residues long. Trimming took off 1 base at V and 4 bases at J, with 8 bases between the two ends. The CDR3 nucleotides read TGTGCCAGCAGCTTAGGAGGGGGTAATCAGCCCCAGCATTTT. It specifies CASSLGGGNQPQHF.

This clonotype was observed at least ten times. V is TRBV28 and J is TRBJ2-4; tentative D call: TRBD2 (5 bases). Germline CDR1 MDHEN, CDR2 SYDVKM. V lost 7 bases, J lost 13 bases, and 20 bases lay in between. The CDR3 consists of 13 residues. In DNA, the CDR3 is TGTGCCAGCACTTTTCAACAGTGGACTGAGCAGTACTTC. This translates into CASTFQQWTEQYF.

The chain employs TRBV3-1 and TRBJ1-1; TRBD1 agrees at 7 bases. The ends lost 1 base at V and 4 bases at J; junction bases unmatched: 6. Germline values: CDR1 LGHDT, CDR2 YNNKEL (reference sequence). This CDR3 spans 15 amino acids. CDR3 nucleotide sequence: TGTGCCAGCAGCCAAGGACAGGGATGGGGCACTGAAGCTTTCTTT. Encoded protein: CASSQGQGWGTEAFF.

This clonotype was seen ten or more times. V usage is TRBV11-2 and J usage is TRBJ2-2, with 7 bases matching TRBD1. Germline-derived CDR1 and CDR2 are SGHAT and FQNNGV. The junction had 6 bases not matched to a gene; V was cut back by 5 bases and J by 6 bases. The CDR3 spans 14 residues. CDR3 sequence: CASSGTGAAGELFF. CDR3 nucleotide sequence: TGTGCCAGCAGCGGTACAGGGGCGGCCGGGGAGCTGTTTTTT.

The chain has TRBV11-1 and TRBJ2-3; 8 bases line up with TRBD2. The DNA matches TRBJ2-1 better at its end, which makes the J call doubtful. The CDR3 sequence is 15 residues long. Per germline, CDR1 SGHAT and CDR2 FQDESV (reference sequence). The CDR3 DNA reads TGTGCCAGCAGCTTAAGGGCGGGGGGCACAGATACGCAGTTCTTC. The encoded protein is CASSLRAGGTDTQFF.

This clonotype was seen many times. J is TRBJ2-3 and V is TRBV7-3; D unresolved. There are 12 residues in the CDR3. Trimming pared 3 bases from V and 4 bases from J, leaving 5 bases between. Germline V CDR1 and CDR2: SGHTA, FQGTGA. The DNA for the CDR3 is TGTGCCAGCAGCTTCTACGCAGATACGCAGTATTTT. Translating it yields CASSFYADTQYF.

V is TRBV18 and J is TRBJ2-1, with D perhaps matching TRBD1 or TRBD2 (5 bases each). This CDR3 comprises 13 residues. CDR1 is KGHSH, CDR2 LQKENI, per germline. V lost 3 bases to trimming and J lost 7 bases, with 10 bases between them. The CDR3 DNA sequence: TGTGCCAGCTCACCGGGGACGGAAAATGAGCAGTTCTTC. The encoded protein is CASSPGTENEQFF.

This clonotype was detected a few times. CDR3 nucleotide sequence: TGCGCCAGCAGCCAGGGATACGGGACTGTGGATGAAAAACTGTTTTTT. Protein: CASSQGYGTVDEKLFF. The chain combines TRBV4-1 with TRBJ1-4; D is possibly TRBD1 (5 bases). The V and J ends lost 3 bases and 6 bases respectively, with 17 bases between them. Germline V gene data show CDR1 as MGHRA and CDR2 as YSYEKL. The CDR3 has 16 amino acids.

The V gene is TRBV7-6, the J gene TRBJ2-1; tentatively, D is TRBD1 (5 bases). The CDR3 length is 14 residues. V was clipped by 2 bases and J by 9 bases, with 14 bases between them. From germline, CDR1 is SGHVS and CDR2 FNYEAQ. CDR3 sequence reads: CASSLFGDRGEQFF. CDR3 nucleotides: TGTGCCAGCAGCTTATTTGGGGATAGGGGTGAGCAGTTCTTC. Together with reference TRBV7-6 and TRBJ2-1, the CDR3 gives the full variable domain: GAGVSQSPRYKVTKRGQDVALRCDPISGHVSLYWYRQALGQGPEFLTYFNYEAQQDKSGLPNDRFSAERPEGSISTLTIQRTEQRDSAMYRCASSLFGDRGEQFFGPGTRLTVL.

The V call is TRBV7-8, the J call TRBJ2-1; weak D call: TRBD1 (6 bases). The better agreement between TRBJ2-5 and the DNA end casts doubt on the J call. This CDR3 has 14 amino acids. Germline V gene data show CDR1 as SGHVS and CDR2 as FQNEAQ. This CDR3 reads CASSKQGAGWAQYF. DNA for the CDR3: TGTGCCAGCAGCAAACAGGGAGCCGGATGGGCCCAGTACTTC.

The V and J genes are TRBV10-3 and TRBJ2-1; weak D call: TRBD1 (5 bases). The J call may be incorrect, as the DNA end agrees better with TRBJ1-2. This CDR3 spans 13 amino acids. Germline V gene lookup returns CDR1 ENHRY and CDR2 SYGVKD. In nucleotides, the CDR3 is TGTGCCATCAGTGAGCGGGACAACTATGGCTACACCTTC. Protein sequence: CAISERDNYGYTF.

This chain uses TRBV6-2 or TRBV6-3 with TRBJ2-3; D may be TRBD2 (5 bases). CDR3 length: 15 amino acids. V gave up 5 bases and J gave up 2 bases, with 14 bases separating them. Germline V CDR1 and CDR2: MNHEY, SVGEGT. CDR3 residues: CASSNLGLVTDTQYF. CDR3 nucleotides: TGTGCCAGCAGTAACTTAGGACTGGTCACAGATACGCAGTATTTT.